Shown below are 19 T cell receptor beta chains from a single sample sequenced in a study of CD4 T cells in relation to SARS-CoV-2 and coronaviruses. The repertoire was sequenced with immunoSEQ multiplex PCR; TCRdb's copy has only in-frame clones and lacks some. The data contain some 44,000 clones, approximately 80% of them seen just once; the ten biggest clones take up more than 1.2%. For these receptors, no antigen is known. Sequenced sample: naive CD4+ T cells from PBMCs, cultured in vitro. Subset indicated: naive CD4+ T cells isolated by negative enrichment. These receptors all come from an adult with COVID-19.

The chain recombines TRBV2 with TRBJ1-1; 9 bases align to TRBD1. CDR1 SNHLY and CDR2 FYNNEI come from the germline V gene. The V gene end was trimmed by 7 bases and the J gene end by 9 bases; junction bases not matched to a gene: 18. The CDR3 loop spans 16 amino acids. CDR3 sequence: CASTSQTAGTGIQAFF. CDR3 DNA sequence: TGTGCCAGCACTTCCCAGACGGCCGGGACAGGGATACAAGCTTTCTTT.

The CDR3 nucleotides read TGTGCCAGCAGCCAAGATGGAGGGGGCGCCTCTGGCTACACCTTC. Translated, it gives CASSQDGGGASGYTF. V and J are TRBV3-1 (or the pseudogene TRBV3-2) and TRBJ1-2, with TRBD1 identical over 7 bases. The CDR3 totals 15 residues. Trimming removed 0 bases from V and 7 bases from J; junction bases left unmatched: 8. Germline V CDR1 and CDR2: LGHDT, YNNKEL (reference sequence).

J is TRBJ1-3 and V is TRBV18; TRBD1 is a possible D gene (6 bases). The germline V and J ends were trimmed by 3 bases and 2 bases, with 14 bases remaining between them. Germline lookup yields CDR1 KGHSH and CDR2 LQKENI. CDR3 length: 16 residues. The CDR3 reads CASSPQGHHTGNTIYF. CDR3 coding DNA: TGTGCCAGCTCACCTCAGGGGCACCATACTGGAAACACCATATATTTT.

The chain has TRBV10-3 and TRBJ2-1; D not certain. The V end was cut by 6 bases, the J end by 8 bases, with 20 bases between. The CDR3 runs 15 residues. Germline CDR1 is ENHRY and CDR2 is SYGVKD. CDR3 nucleotides: TGTGCCATCAGCACAAAGGGATTGTCTTTGGATGAGCAGTTCTTC. It is translated as CAISTKGLSLDEQFF.

The rearrangement uses TRBV7-2 and TRBJ2-1; TRBD1 agrees at 10 bases. The CDR3 extends over 17 amino acids. Losses at the gene ends were 3 bases for V and 4 bases for J; bases not matched to a gene: 9. Germline loops: CDR1 SGHTA, CDR2 FQGNSA. This CDR3 is CASSFPRQGASYNEQFF. The CDR3 nucleotides read TGTGCCAGCAGCTTTCCCCGACAGGGGGCATCGTACAATGAGCAGTTCTTC.

For the CDR3, the DNA is TGTGCCTGGAGTGTAAGAACAGGGTCGAGGGTGGGAGAAAAACTGTTTTTT. As protein: CAWSVRTGSRVGEKLFF. The rearrangement links TRBV30 to TRBJ1-4; possibly TRBD1 for D (6 bases). Germline V gene lookup returns CDR1 GTSNPN and CDR2 SVGIG (reference sequence). This CDR3 is 17 amino acids long. Trimming removed 0 bases at V and 8 bases at J, with 22 bases between.

The gene calls are TRBV5-6 and TRBJ1-6, with 8 positions matching TRBD1. Per the germline V gene, CDR1 is SGHDT and CDR2 is YYEEEE. The CDR3 spans 14 residues. The V segment lost 5 bases and the J segment 14 bases; nucleotides outside the gene matches: 12. As DNA, the CDR3 is TGTGCCAGCAGTCGGGGACAGGCACTCCGAACCCTCCACTTT. It codes for CASSRGQALRTLHF.

The rearrangement joins TRBV7-2 to TRBJ1-1; D is uncertain. The CDR3 is 11 residues long. Germline CDR1 reads SGHTA; CDR2 reads FQGNSA. V was shortened by 2 bases and J by 8 bases, with 6 bases between the two germline ends. The CDR3, as DNA: TGTGCCAGCAGCTTAATGGCAGAAGCTTTCTTT. Translation gives CASSLMAEAFF. Variable domain in full (rest from reference TRBV7-2 and TRBJ1-1): GAGVSQSPSNKVTEKGKDVELRCDPISGHTALYWYRQSLGQGLEFLIYFQGNSAPDKSGLPSDRFSAERTGGSVSTLTIQRTQQEDSAVYLCASSLMAEAFFGQGTRLTVV.

V gene TRBV11-1 combines with J gene TRBJ2-7; no firm D call. CDR3 length: 15 residues. Looked up from germline, CDR1 is SGHAT and CDR2 is FQDESV (reference sequence). V was trimmed by 4 bases and J by 0 bases, leaving 13 bases between them. The CDR3 reads CASSSAATSSYEQYF. DNA for the CDR3: TGTGCCAGCAGCTCGGCGGCCACGAGCTCCTACGAGCAGTACTTC.

This clone is a singleton in its sample. The CDR3 sequence is CASSSAGRWGYGYTF. CDR3 DNA sequence: TGTGCCAGCTCCTCCGCGGGACGGTGGGGGTATGGCTACACCTTC. This chain connects TRBV28 to TRBJ1-2; a possible D gene is TRBD1 (5 bases). Trimming shortened V by 8 bases and J by 5 bases, and 21 bases separated the two germline ends. CDR3 length equals 15 residues. Germline V gene sequence: CDR1 MDHEN, CDR2 SYDVKM.

The CDR3 region is CASRISRGLGHRHIFF. Written as DNA, the CDR3 is TGTGCCAGTAGGATCTCCCGCGGCCTGGGCCACCGTCATATTTTCTTT. V usage is TRBV19 and J usage is TRBJ1-1; no definite D call. This CDR3 region has 16 residues. V was clipped by 6 bases and J by 13 bases, with 30 bases between them. In germline, CDR1 is LNHDA, CDR2 SQIVND (reference sequence).

V usage is TRBV10-3 and J usage is TRBJ1-5; 10 bases map to TRBD1. J lost 5 bases, V lost 6 bases, and 1 base had no gene match. The CDR3 spans 13 residues. In germline, CDR1 is ENHRY, CDR2 SYGVKD. This CDR3 is CAISGTGDQPQHF. The CDR3 nucleotides are TGTGCCATCAGCGGGACAGGGGATCAGCCCCAGCATTTT.

V and J are TRBV28 and TRBJ2-7; 13 bases line up with TRBD2. Germline assignment: CDR1 MDHEN and CDR2 SYDVKM. The CDR3 extends over 16 amino acids. V lost 6 bases and J lost 6; bases outside the gene matches: 11. CDR3: CASRPPGLAGEVEQYF. The DNA for the CDR3 is TGTGCCAGCAGACCTCCTGGACTAGCGGGAGAGGTCGAGCAGTACTTC.

The chain employs TRBV6-2 or TRBV6-3 and TRBJ2-7; TRBD2 aligns across 15 bases. Germline V gene lookup returns CDR1 MNHEY and CDR2 SVGEGT. CDR3 length: 19 residues. J was trimmed by 0 bases and V by 2 bases; bases with no gene match: 8. In nucleotides, the CDR3 is TGTGCCAGCAGTTACCCGAGGACTAGCGGGAGGGTCCTCTCCTACGAGCAGTACTTC. This sequence encodes CASSYPRTSGRVLSYEQYF.

The gene calls are TRBV7-3 and TRBJ1-1, with D uncertain. V gave up 2 bases and J gave up 0 bases, with 7 bases separating them. CDR3 length: 14 residues. Germline V lookup: CDR1 SGHTA, CDR2 FQGTGA. This chain's CDR3 is CASSLEGLNTEAFF. DNA of the CDR3: TGTGCCAGCAGCTTAGAGGGTTTGAACACTGAAGCTTTCTTT.

This clone came up a few times. The chain uses TRBV2 and TRBJ1-5; unclear D gene. Germline-derived CDR1 and CDR2 are SNHLY and FYNNEI. The germline V and J ends were trimmed by 2 bases and 0 bases, with 8 bases remaining between them. This CDR3 spans 15 amino acids. CDR3 in DNA: TGTGCCAGCAGTGAATCCGACCCTAGCAATCAGCCCCAGCATTTT. It specifies CASSESDPSNQPQHF.

J is TRBJ2-7 and V is TRBV24-1; 8 bases match TRBD1. The CDR3 spans 14 residues. Unmatched junction bases numbered 6, after V lost 3 bases and J lost 6 bases. Germline loops: CDR1 KGHDR, CDR2 SFDVKD. CDR3: CATSDPTGGSEQYF. CDR3 sequence (DNA): TGTGCCACCAGTGATCCCACAGGGGGGTCCGAGCAGTACTTC.

The sample holds one count of this clone. V is TRBV6-1 and J is TRBJ2-1; 13 nucleotides line up with TRBD2. This CDR3 is built from 16 residues. The J segment lost 10 bases and the V segment lost 0 bases, leaving 6 bases of the junction unmatched. Germline CDR1 is MNHNS and CDR2 is SASEGT. The CDR3 DNA reads as TGTGCCAGCAGTGAAGCGAGACTAGCGGGAGGTCGGGAGCAGTTCTTC. Residues: CASSEARLAGGREQFF.

This clone was seen a handful of times. CDR3 amino acids: CASKPDSPSGNTIYF. CDR3 coding DNA: TGTGCCAGCAAACCAGACAGCCCCTCTGGAAACACCATATATTTT. The gene calls are TRBV2 and TRBJ1-3; maybe TRBD1 (5 bases). V was shortened by 7 bases and J by 0 bases, with 13 bases between the two germline ends. The CDR3 contains 15 residues. Germline loops: CDR1 SNHLY, CDR2 FYNNEI.